The rows below give T cell receptor beta chains drawn from one sample of a study of blood T cell repertoires in COVID-19. The protocol was immunoSEQ multiplex PCR, while the TCRdb copy is restricted to in-frame clones and leaves out a portion. The data hold some 320,000 clones, with just under 90% observed a single time. Material: PBMCs or T cells enriched from blood (not recorded which). The receptors here all came from a woman aged 50 to 60 who had been exposed to COVID-19. Each CDR3 is given with its conserved first and last residue. A D gene is named only where the DNA matches it firmly. Clone size is shown for a subset of rows, as once, few, many or a class of expanded clone.

. TRBJ1-2 TRBV6-5 . CASSKFQANYGYTF TGTGCCAGCAGTAAATTCCAGGCTAACTATGGCTACACCTTC
TRBD1 TRBJ2-5 TRBV24-1 . CATSDPGGETQYF TGTGCCACCAGTGACCCAGGGGGAGAGACCCAGTACTTC
. TRBJ2-3 TRBV19 . CASKAGAGLNTDTQYF TGTGCCAGTAAGGCAGGGGCCGGGCTTAACACAGATACGCAGTATTTT
TRBD2 TRBJ2-7 TRBV10-3 . CAGAGGDVNEQYF TGTGCCGGGGCGGGGGGCGATGTTAACGAGCAGTACTTC
. TRBJ2-5 TRBV5-1 . CASMGGDYQETQYF TGCGCCAGCATGGGCGGGGACTACCAAGAGACCCAGTACTTC
. TRBJ1-1 TRBV9 few CASSVGHKNTEAFF TGTGCCAGCAGCGTGGGCCACAAGAACACTGAAGCTTTCTTT
TRBD2 TRBJ2-1 TRBV5-1 . CASSTGLAEKGEQFF TGCGCCAGCAGTACGGGACTAGCGGAAAAGGGTGAGCAGTTCTTC
TRBD1 TRBJ2-7 TRBV13 once CASSLAGTGGSGQYF TGTGCCAGCAGCTTAGCCGGGACAGGGGGGTCTGGGCAGTACTTC
. TRBJ2-2 TRBV15 . CATSRNTGFTGELFF TGTGCCACCAGCAGAAACACAGGGTTCACCGGGGAGCTGTTTTTT
TRBD2 TRBJ2-3 TRBV9 . CASSSSGGATSTDTQYF TGTGCCAGCAGCTCCTCCGGGGGGGCAACTAGCACAGATACGCAGTATTTT
TRBD2 TRBJ2-1 TRBV28 . CASRERAGAPYNEQFF TGTGCCAGCAGGGAGAGAGCGGGGGCCCCGTACAATGAGCAGTTCTTC
TRBD1 TRBJ1-5 TRBV4-1 . CASSVRPGQEHSNQPQHF TGCGCCAGCAGCGTAAGACCGGGACAGGAACATAGCAATCAGCCCCAGCATTTT
. TRBJ1-5 TRBV6-5 . CASREIGAGQPQHF TGTGCCAGCAGGGAGATTGGGGCCGGGCAGCCCCAGCATTTT
. TRBJ1-5 TRBV6-5 . CASSWGSNQPQHF TGTGCCAGCAGTTGGGGCAGCAATCAGCCCCAGCATTTT
. TRBJ2-7 TRBV11-2 . CASSLDYYEQYF TGTGCCAGCAGCCTGGACTACTACGAGCAGTACTTC
TRBD1 TRBJ1-1 TRBV5-1 few CASSPGQGINTEAFF TGCGCCAGCAGCCCGGGACAGGGGATTAACACTGAAGCTTTCTTT
. TRBJ1-1 TRBV11-2 . CASSFSGGEAFF TGTGCCAGCAGCTTCTCGGGAGGGGAAGCTTTCTTT
. TRBJ1-2 TRBV19 . CASSKPGVYGYTF TGTGCCAGTAGTAAACCAGGGGTTTATGGCTACACCTTC
. TRBJ2-2 TRBV20-1 . CSASRQGGGLGELFF TGCAGTGCTAGTCGTCAGGGTGGCGGATTGGGGGAGCTGTTTTTT
TRBD1 TRBJ1-4 TRBV28 once CASSQGEGREKLFF TGTGCCAGCAGCCAGGGGGAAGGAAGGGAAAAACTGTTTTTT
TRBD2 TRBJ2-2 TRBV2 . CASRSGRNTGELFF TGTGCCAGCAGAAGCGGGAGGAACACCGGGGAGCTGTTTTTT
. TRBJ2-3 TRBV6-2/TRBV6-3 . CASSPRGSSTDTQYF TGTGCCAGCAGCCCCCGCGGGTCTAGCACAGATACGCAGTATTTT
. TRBJ2-3 TRBV5-1 . CASRGRKGADTQYF TGCGCCAGCAGGGGCAGGAAGGGGGCAGATACGCAGTATTTT
. TRBJ2-2 TRBV10-1 . CASSESILRSGELFF TGCGCCAGCAGTGAGTCGATCCTGCGGTCCGGGGAGCTGTTTTTT
. TRBJ2-7 TRBV30 . CAWSVQGGYEQYF TGTGCCTGGAGTGTACAAGGGGGCTACGAGCAGTACTTC
TRBD1 TRBJ2-2 TRBV7-9 once CASSPQGITNTGELFF TGTGCCAGCAGCCCACAGGGGATTACGAACACCGGGGAGCTGTTTTTT
TRBD2 TRBJ2-1 TRBV5-1 . CASSGGLAGVSSYNEQFF TGCGCCAGCAGCGGAGGACTAGCGGGGGTGAGCTCCTACAATGAGCAGTTCTTC
. TRBJ2-2 TRBV7-9 . CASSPGAGELFF TGTGCCAGCAGCCCGGGGGCCGGGGAGCTGTTTTTT
TRBD1 TRBJ2-7 TRBV28 . CASSSGQGGYEQYF TGTGCCAGCAGTTCTGGACAGGGTGGGTACGAGCAGTACTTC
TRBD2 TRBJ2-3 TRBV4-2 . CASSHSTSGGTDTQYF TGTGCCAGCAGCCACTCAACTAGCGGGGGCACAGATACGCAGTATTTT
TRBD2 TRBJ2-5 TRBV18 . CASSPILAGEETQYF TGTGCCAGCTCCCCAATCCTTGCGGGGGAAGAGACCCAGTACTTC
TRBD2 TRBJ2-1 TRBV28 . CASSLYSGGAYEQFF TGTGCCAGCAGTTTGTACAGCGGGGGGGCATATGAGCAGTTCTTC
. TRBJ2-1 TRBV18 . CASSVQTATYNEQFF TGTGCCAGCTCAGTTCAGACAGCCACATACAATGAGCAGTTCTTC
. TRBJ2-1 TRBV29-1 . CSVGFPNGENNEQFF TGCAGCGTTGGTTTTCCGAACGGAGAAAATAATGAGCAGTTCTTC
. TRBJ2-7 TRBV7-9 . CASSLAHSYEQYF TGTGCCAGCAGCTTAGCTCATTCCTACGAGCAGTACTTC
. TRBJ1-2 TRBV9 . CASSVEGGSGYTF TGTGCCAGCAGCGTAGAAGGAGGGAGTGGCTACACCTTC
TRBD2 TRBJ2-7 TRBV6-1 few CASSESGAPGEQYF TGTGCCAGCAGTGAAAGCGGGGCCCCAGGGGAGCAGTACTTC
. TRBJ1-1 TRBV19 few CASSIVGANTEAFF TGTGCCAGTAGTATAGTAGGGGCGAACACTGAAGCTTTCTTT
TRBD1 TRBJ1-3 TRBV14 . CASSPTGGGNTIYF TGTGCCAGCAGCCCTACAGGGGGTGGAAACACCATATATTTT
TRBD1 TRBJ1-1 TRBV6-5 . CASSPDRDGTEAFF TGTGCCAGCAGTCCAGACAGGGACGGAACTGAAGCTTTCTTT
. TRBJ1-4 TRBV20-1 . CSASRQLRELFF TGCAGTGCTAGTCGCCAACTCCGGGAACTGTTTTTT
. TRBJ2-5 TRBV7-2 . CASSLGGLETQYF TGTGCCAGCAGCTTAGGTGGGCTGGAGACCCAGTACTTC
. TRBJ2-7 TRBV18 . CASADQGNYEQYF TGTGCCAGCGCCGACCAGGGCAACTACGAGCAGTACTTC
TRBD1 TRBJ1-1 TRBV19 . CASKNPGGLRWNTEAFF TGTGCCAGCAAAAACCCAGGGGGCCTAAGATGGAACACTGAAGCTTTCTTT